A selection of T cell receptor beta chains follows, all from one sample in a study of blood T cell repertoires in COVID-19. The method was immunoSEQ multiplex PCR; TCRdb's version includes in-frame clones alone and lacks a portion of them. The table lists 150,000 or so clones, approximately 84% of them singletons. Sequencing was carried out using peripheral blood. The origin of the receptors is an older woman with acute or convalescent COVID-19. Both conserved end residues are part of each CDR3. Each record gives: D gene, V gene, clone size, J gene, CDR3 DNA, CDR3 protein. A D gene is named only where the DNA matches it firmly. The size of a clone is reported for some rows only, either as once, few or many, or as a class for expanded clones.

.	TRBV15	.	TRBJ1-1	TGTGCCACCAGCAGACTATCAGATACAGGTGAAGCTTTCTTT	CATSRLSDTGEAFF
TRBD1	TRBV2	.	TRBJ2-7	TGTGCCAGCACCAGGACACAGGGGGCCTACGAGCAGTACTTC	CASTRTQGAYEQYF
.	TRBV30	.	TRBJ1-2	TGTGCCTGGAGTTTGTCGGGGGGCCGAAGCCACAACTATGGCTACACCTTC	CAWSLSGGRSHNYGYTF
TRBD2	TRBV4-3	many	TRBJ2-3	TGCGCCAGCAGCTCGGTAGCGGGAGCAGATACGCAGTATTTT	CASSSVAGADTQYF
TRBD1	TRBV4-2	.	TRBJ1-5	TGTGCCAGCAGCCAAGAAAAGGGGGCTCGGGTTCAGCCCCAGCATTTT	CASSQEKGARVQPQHF
.	TRBV7-2	.	TRBJ1-4	TGTGCCAGCAGCGGAGGGGTTAATGAAAAACTGTTTTTT	CASSGGVNEKLFF
.	TRBV11-2	.	TRBJ1-1	TGTGCCAGCAGCTTAGGGGCGTACACTGAAGCTTTCTTT	CASSLGAYTEAFF
.	TRBV11-2	.	TRBJ2-2	TGTGCCAGCAGCTTCTTAAGCGGCTACACCGGGGAGCTGTTTTTT	CASSFLSGYTGELFF
TRBD1	TRBV27	.	TRBJ2-7	TGTGCCAGCAGTAGACACAGGGGCTACGAGCAGTACTTC	CASSRHRGYEQYF
.	TRBV30	.	TRBJ1-5	TGTGCCTGGAGTAGCCCTCGTTCTAGCAATCAGCCCCAGCATTTT	CAWSSPRSSNQPQHF
.	TRBV19	.	TRBJ2-3	TGTGCCAGTAGTCTCCTCCCGGGTACGCAGTATTTT	CASSLLPGTQYF
.	TRBV27	few	TRBJ2-5	TGTGCCAGCAATAAAGGAGGTGGGGGGCAAGAGACCCAGTACTTC	CASNKGGGGQETQYF
.	TRBV30	.	TRBJ1-2	TGTGCCTGGACCCATCTGAGGAACAACTATGGCTACACCTTC	CAWTHLRNNYGYTF
.	TRBV28	few	TRBJ2-6	TGTGCCAGCAGGCCAGGAAGCTCTGGGGCCAACGTCCTGACTTTC	CASRPGSSGANVLTF
.	TRBV28	.	TRBJ1-5	TGTGCCAGCAGTTGGGGGCAACAGCCCCAGCATTTT	CASSWGQQPQHF
TRBD2	TRBV28	.	TRBJ2-7	TGTGCCAGCGGGGGACTAGCGTCGATCTACGAGCAGTACTTC	CASGGLASIYEQYF